This T cell receptor beta chain was retrieved from a study of T cells after yellow fever vaccination. CDR3 size: 21 residues. Germline V gives CDR1 SGHAT, CDR2 FQNNGV. The V end lost 1 base, the J end lost 1 base, and 26 bases lay between the germline ends. This clonotype was found a few times. TCRdb re-derived calls from the 5' RACE reads in MiXCR, one entry per CDR3 protein. The repertoire holds around 310,000 distinct CDR3 sequences, around 3.9% seen once, with 20% to 30% in the top ten. The sequence came from a man in his late teens or twenties who received the YFV17D yellow fever vaccine. This rearrangement joins TRBV11-2 to TRBJ2-1; D might be TRBD2 (6 bases). This sample comprised PBMCs, obtained 5 days after the yellow fever booster vaccination. For the CDR3, the DNA is TGTGCCAGCAGCTTAGGTATGTGGGCGATGAAGACCGGGAGATCCTACAATGAGCAGTTCTTC. It encodes CASSLGMWAMKTGRSYNEQFF.